The sequence of this T cell receptor (beta chain) was determined in a study of Ad26.COV2.S vaccination and SARS-CoV-2 variants. The wider study: Enrollment placed the donor in the COV1001 Ad26.COV2.S trial arm. Points from the study as a whole: For non-spike TCRs, breadth in vaccine recipients resembled that in placebo recipients.

The germline V gene has CDR1 ENHRY and CDR2 SYGVKD. V was shortened by 6 bases and J by 5 bases, with 16 bases between the two germline ends. The CDR3 is made up of 15 amino acids. The treatment was: roughly 19 received Ad26.COV2.S at low or high dose, single or two shots; 5 received placebo; per-sample allocation not given. Material that was analyzed had been drawn on day 63 after the first vaccine or placebo injection. The donor's status was that of an adult aged 18-55 years in Boston. Turning to this clone: What it binds is unknown.

Some clones are missing from TCRdb's copy, which holds only in-frame ones; the method was immunoSEQ multiplex PCR. The data contain about 680,000 clones, 89% of them singletons. The chain combines TRBV10-3 with TRBJ1-4; D unresolved. The sequence was collected from a person aged 18 to 65 who received the Ad26.COV2.S COVID-19 vaccine or a placebo. The source material was peripheral blood, sampled in a trial of Ad26.COV2.S vaccine versus placebo. The CDR3 spells CAISDKAESNEKLFF. CDR3 sequence (DNA): TGTGCCATCAGCGACAAGGCAGAATCGAATGAAAAACTGTTTTTT.